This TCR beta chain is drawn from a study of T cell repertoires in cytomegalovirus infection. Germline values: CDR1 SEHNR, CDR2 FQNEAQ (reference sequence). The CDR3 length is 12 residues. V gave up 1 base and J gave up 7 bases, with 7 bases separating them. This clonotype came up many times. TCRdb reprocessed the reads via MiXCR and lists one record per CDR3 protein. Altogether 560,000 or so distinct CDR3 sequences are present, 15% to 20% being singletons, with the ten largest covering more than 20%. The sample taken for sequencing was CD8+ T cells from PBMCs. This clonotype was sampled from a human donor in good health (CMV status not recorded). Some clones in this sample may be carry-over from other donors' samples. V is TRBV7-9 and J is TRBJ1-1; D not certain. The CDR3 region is CASSLGGFEAFF. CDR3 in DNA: TGTGCCAGCAGCTTAGGCGGATTTGAAGCTTTCTTT.